This entry lists 19 T cell receptor beta chains sequenced from one sample in a study of technical replicates of blood from a few donors. The table came from immunoSEQ multiplex PCR; TCRdb's copy has only in-frame clones and leaves some out. The top ten clones hold 0.2% to 0.3% of a sample with about 85,000 clones, approximately 94% of them seen once. The sequenced sample consisted of T cells isolated from PBMCs. Source of these receptors: a human donor in good health.

The chain couples TRBV2 to TRBJ2-2; 10 positions match TRBD2. CDR1 is SNHLY and CDR2 is FYNNEI in the germline V gene. This CDR3 is 14 amino acids long. The V and J ends lost 4 bases and 4 bases, in that order; junction bases with no gene match: 0. The CDR3 loop is CASSGTSGTGELFF. In DNA form, the CDR3 reads TGTGCCAGCAGTGGGACTAGCGGCACCGGGGAGCTGTTTTTT.

The CDR3 here is CASSLGQGKFGANVLTF. The CDR3 region has the DNA TGTGCCAGCAGTTTAGGACAGGGGAAATTTGGGGCCAACGTCCTGACTTTC. The chain couples TRBV27 to TRBJ2-6, with TRBD1 matching 9 bases. This CDR3 contains 17 residues. V lost 2 bases, J lost 3 bases, and 5 bases stayed unmatched. Germline V lookup: CDR1 MNHEY, CDR2 SMNVEV (reference sequence).

The rearrangement uses TRBV7-2 and TRBJ2-2, with 12 bases identical to TRBD1. Germline V lookup: CDR1 SGHTA, CDR2 FQGNSA. The CDR3 covers 16 residues. V was clipped by 5 bases and J by 4 bases; unmatched bases: 5. The CDR3 bases are TGTGCCAGCAGCCGCCGGGACAGGGGGCTCACCGGGGAGCTGTTTTTT. Its protein is CASSRRDRGLTGELFF.

The V gene is TRBV9, the J gene TRBJ2-3; 8 positions match TRBD2. Germline V gives CDR1 SGDLS, CDR2 YYNGEE. The CDR3 sequence is 14 residues long. After removal of 3 bases from V and 1 base from J, the junction contained 1 base not matched to a gene. This chain's CDR3 is CASSGSGGTDTQYF. CDR3 sequence (DNA): TGTGCCAGCAGCGGTAGCGGGGGCACAGATACGCAGTATTTT.

This clone was detected once. The chain links TRBV6-1 to TRBJ2-2; maybe TRBD1 (6 bases). Germline lookup yields CDR1 MNHNS and CDR2 SASEGT. V was trimmed by 7 bases and J by 1 base, leaving 13 bases between them. CDR3 length equals 15 residues. CDR3 in DNA: TGTGCCAGCAAATCCGGGACACAGAACACCGGGGAGCTGTTTTTT. Protein: CASKSGTQNTGELFF.

The chain couples TRBV9 to TRBJ2-2; TRBD2 matches 11 bases. CDR3 length equals 15 residues. Germline V gives CDR1 SGDLS, CDR2 YYNGEE. V was pared by 3 bases and J by 5 bases, with 3 bases of the junction left unmatched. The CDR3 coding sequence is TGTGCCAGCAGCGAGGGACTAGCGGAAACCGGGGAGCTGTTTTTT. It codes for CASSEGLAETGELFF.

The genes are TRBV5-1 and TRBJ2-2; weak D call: TRBD2 (6 bases). The CDR3 spans 15 residues. Germline V gives CDR1 SGHRS, CDR2 YFSETQ. V dropped 0 bases and J dropped 7 bases, with 13 bases sitting between them. The CDR3 bases are TGCGCCAGCAGCTTGGTAGGAGGGACGAACGGGGAGCTGTTTTTT. It translates to CASSLVGGTNGELFF.

This chain uses TRBV4-1 with TRBJ1-5, with TRBD1 matching 7 bases. Germline V gene sequence: CDR1 MGHRA, CDR2 YSYEKL. V shed 5 bases and J 4 bases; nucleotides not matched to a gene: 5. There are 14 residues in the CDR3. The CDR3 DNA reads TGCGCCAGCAGCGAACAGGGGTTTAATCAGCCCCAGCATTTT. Protein: CASSEQGFNQPQHF.

The gene calls are TRBV27 and TRBJ1-4; 7 positions match TRBD1. Germline trimming cut 6 bases from V and 10 bases from J; bases unmatched to any gene: 11. CDR1 and CDR2 from the germline V gene are MNHEY and SMNVEV (reference sequence). CDR3 length equals 14 residues. The CDR3 spells CASRTGAQVGKLFF. The CDR3 DNA reads TGTGCCAGCAGAACAGGGGCCCAGGTTGGAAAACTGTTTTTT.

The chain joins TRBV7-9 to TRBJ2-1; D perhaps matches TRBD2 (6 bases). V gave up 5 bases and J gave up 5 bases, with 19 bases separating them. The CDR3 runs to 16 residues. Looked up from germline, CDR1 is SEHNR and CDR2 is FQNEAQ (reference sequence). This CDR3 is CASSLQRGTVDNEQFF. The CDR3 nucleotides read TGTGCCAGCAGCCTCCAACGCGGGACGGTGGACAATGAGCAGTTCTTC.

Here the CDR3 DNA reads TGTGCCAGCAGTGAGACGGTCAGGGACTATGGCTACACCTTC. This sequence encodes CASSETVRDYGYTF. The chain recombines TRBV2 with TRBJ1-2; tentative D call: TRBD1 (5 bases). Germline CDR1 reads SNHLY; CDR2 reads FYNNEI. The CDR3 extends over 14 amino acids. The V and J ends lost 3 bases and 3 bases respectively, with 11 bases between them.

The CDR3 here is CASSILAGLHYEQYF. The CDR3 DNA sequence: TGTGCCAGTAGTATCCTGGCAGGTCTCCACTACGAGCAGTACTTC. This chain uses TRBV19 with TRBJ2-7; D is ambiguous. The CDR3 consists of 15 residues. Germline CDR1 is LNHDA and CDR2 is SQIVND (reference sequence). The V end lost 3 bases, the J end lost 3 bases, and 15 bases lay between the germline ends.

This chain links TRBV13 with TRBJ2-1, with D maybe TRBD1 (6 bases). The V end was cut by 8 bases, the J end by 9 bases, with 14 bases between. This CDR3 contains 12 residues. Germline assignment: CDR1 PRHDT and CDR2 FYEKMQ (reference sequence). CDR3 region: CASGTQGFEQFF. CDR3 in DNA: TGTGCCAGCGGAACCCAGGGGTTTGAGCAGTTCTTC. Full variable domain (missing parts from reference TRBV13 and TRBJ2-1): AAGVIQSPRHLIKEKRETATLKCYPIPRHDTVYWYQQGPGQDPQFLISFYEKMQSDKGSIPDRFSAQQFSDYHSELNMSSLELGDSALYFCASGTQGFEQFFGPGTRLTVL.

The J gene is TRBJ1-2, the V gene TRBV12-5, with D possibly being TRBD1 (6 bases). Between the trimmed V and J ends, which lost 6 bases and 3 bases, there was a span of 14 bases. CDR1 LGHNT and CDR2 FRNRAP come from the germline V gene. The CDR3 has 14 amino acids. In DNA, the CDR3 is TGTGCTAGTGGGCTTACAGGGTCCCACTATGGCTACACCTTC. Its protein is CASGLTGSHYGYTF.

The chain combines TRBV5-4 with TRBJ1-2, with 7 nucleotides matching TRBD1. V lost 10 bases and J lost 0; bases outside the gene matches: 6. The length of the CDR3 is 13 residues. CDR1 is SGHNT, CDR2 YYREEE, per germline (reference sequence). The CDR3 here is CAGGTATNYGYTF. The CDR3 DNA sequence: TGTGCCGGCGGGACAGCCACTAACTATGGCTACACCTTC.

The chain links TRBV4-1 to TRBJ2-3; D possibly corresponds to TRBD1 (6 bases). Looked up from germline, CDR1 is MGHRA and CDR2 is YSYEKL. The CDR3 consists of 15 residues. The V end was cut by 7 bases, the J end by 2 bases, with 16 bases between. As DNA, the CDR3 is TGCGCCAGCACCCCCTCAGGGGCGACCACAGATACGCAGTATTTT. Its protein is CASTPSGATTDTQYF.

This clone came up a few times. The chain employs TRBV30 and TRBJ1-1; D is perhaps TRBD1 (5 bases). Germline values: CDR1 GTSNPN, CDR2 SVGIG (reference sequence). The CDR3 is made up of 14 amino acids. The V end was cut by 3 bases, the J end by 4 bases, with 15 bases between. Written as DNA, the CDR3 is TGTGCCTGGAGACGCCTCAGGGAGGGCACTGAAGCTTTCTTT. It translates to CAWRRLREGTEAFF.

The chain has TRBV15 and TRBJ1-1, with a possible D match to TRBD1 (6 bases). The V gene's germline CDR1 is LNHNV and CDR2 YYDKDF (reference sequence). Trimming left V 0 bases short and J 8 bases short, with 13 bases between. The CDR3 extends over 14 amino acids. The CDR3 loop reads CATSRDRSQGEAFF. The CDR3 coding sequence is TGTGCCACCAGCAGAGATAGGTCGCAGGGGGAAGCTTTCTTT.

The rearrangement links TRBV28 to TRBJ2-7; no reliable D call. This CDR3 has 14 residues. The germline CDR1 and CDR2 sequences are MDHEN and SYDVKM. Between the trimmed V and J ends, which lost 1 base and 2 bases, there was a span of 9 bases. CDR3 coding DNA: TGTGCCAGCAGTTTATCCCCAGGTGCCTACGAGCAGTACTTC. Amino acids: CASSLSPGAYEQYF.